The 25 T cell receptor beta chains below all came from one sample that was sequenced in a study of T cell responses to AZD1222 COVID-19 vaccine. Sequenced by immunoSEQ multiplex PCR; TCRdb stores in-frame clones only, minus some. The sample shows 95,000 to 130,000 clones, roughly 90% of them seen only once. Material: peripheral blood, obtained on day 0 of AZD1222 vaccination. These receptors were taken from an adult in good health.

The chain carries TRBV28 and TRBJ1-4, with a tentative D call TRBD1 (6 bases). The CDR3 runs to 15 residues. Trimming took 5 bases from V and 4 from J, leaving 14 bases between them. Germline V gives CDR1 MDHEN, CDR2 SYDVKM. The CDR3 region has the DNA TGTGCCAGCAGTCCCTCGACAGGTCTTAATGAAAAACTGTTTTTT. Encoded protein: CASSPSTGLNEKLFF.

CDR3 sequence (DNA): TGCAGTGCTAGTGAGAGGGGCCGTGATCAGCCCCAGCATTTT. Translation: CSASERGRDQPQHF. The chain couples TRBV20-1 to TRBJ1-5; D perhaps matches TRBD1 (5 bases). The V gene's germline CDR1 is DFQATT and CDR2 SNEGSKA (reference sequence). Trimming stripped 3 bases from V and 5 bases from J, with 14 bases between. This CDR3 is 14 amino acids long.

The rearrangement uses TRBV30 and TRBJ2-7, with D possibly being TRBD2 (6 bases). This CDR3 spans 14 amino acids. CDR1 GTSNPN and CDR2 SVGIG come from the germline V gene (reference sequence). V was trimmed by 4 bases and J by 3 bases, leaving 16 bases between them. The CDR3 reads CAWTLGGSDYEQYF. The DNA of the CDR3 is TGTGCCTGGACCCTTGGAGGGTCGGACTACGAGCAGTACTTC.

The chain employs TRBV19 and TRBJ2-1; tentatively, D is TRBD1 (5 bases). The CDR3 loop spans 13 amino acids. The V gene lost 1 base and the J gene lost 13 bases, with 14 bases spanning the gap. Per the germline V gene, CDR1 is LNHDA and CDR2 is SQIVND (reference sequence). CDR3 sequence (DNA): TGTGCCAGTAGTATAGGCGACAGCACGGACCAGTTCTTC. It codes for CASSIGDSTDQFF.

CDR3 nucleotide sequence: TGTGCCAGTAGATCAGAACAGGGGGATAGGACTGAAGCTTTCTTT. It is translated as CASRSEQGDRTEAFF. The rearrangement links TRBV19 to TRBJ1-1, with 8 bases fitting TRBD1. CDR1 is LNHDA, CDR2 SQIVND, per germline (reference sequence). The junction had 11 bases not matched to a gene; V was cut back by 6 bases and J by 5 bases. The CDR3 covers 15 residues.

V and J are TRBV11-1 and TRBJ1-2, with D hard to call. In germline, CDR1 is SGHAT, CDR2 FQDESV (reference sequence). This CDR3 comprises 13 residues. With 1 base removed from V and 7 bases from J, the gap between germline ends came to 10 bases. CDR3 DNA: TGTGCCAGCAGCTTAGGCGGGGTTCGTGGCTACACCTTC. Protein sequence: CASSLGGVRGYTF. The complete variable domain, with remaining parts taken from reference TRBV11-1 and TRBJ1-2, reads EAEVAQSPRYKITEKSQAVAFWCDPISGHATLYWYRQILGQGPELLVQFQDESVVDDSQLPKDRFSAERLKGVDSTLKIQPAELGDSAMYLCASSLGGVRGYTFGSGTRLTVV.

This clone has only one observation. The chain couples TRBV30 to TRBJ1-1; possible D gene TRBD1, 5 bases. This CDR3 region has 15 residues. Trimming removed 4 bases from V and 1 base from J, with 16 bases in between. In germline, CDR1 is GTSNPN, CDR2 SVGIG (reference sequence). The CDR3 is CAWKRRGGGNTEAFF. For the CDR3, the DNA is TGTGCCTGGAAACGGCGCGGGGGAGGGAACACTGAAGCTTTCTTT.

This clone has a single count. The V and J genes are TRBV3-1 (or the pseudogene TRBV3-2) and TRBJ1-5; a possible D gene is TRBD1 (5 bases). This CDR3 spans 16 amino acids. The ends were cut back, 0 bases at V and 4 bases at J, with 13 bases in the middle. CDR1 and CDR2 (germline): LGHDT, YNNKEL (reference sequence). The CDR3 bases are TGTGCCAGCAGCCAAGACGGGGGAATGGGTAATCAGCCCCAGCATTTT. This codes for CASSQDGGMGNQPQHF.

This chain links TRBV19 with TRBJ1-4; no clear D. The V and J ends lost 8 bases and 5 bases respectively, with 15 bases between them. The CDR3 has 14 residues. CDR1 is LNHDA and CDR2 is SQIVND in the germline V gene (reference sequence). The CDR3 protein is CASWAGMGNEKLFF. The CDR3, as DNA: TGTGCCAGTTGGGCCGGGATGGGCAATGAAAAACTGTTTTTT. Variable domain in full (rest from reference TRBV19 and TRBJ1-4): DGGITQSPKYLFRKEGQNVTLSCEQNLNHDAMYWYRQDPGQGLRLIYYSQIVNDFQKGDIAEGYSVSREKKESFPLTVTSAQKNPTAFYLCASWAGMGNEKLFFGSGTQLSVL.

CDR3 bases: TGTGCCAGCAGCTGGGGCCCGCCTTTTGCTTTCTTT. Translated, it gives CASSWGPPFAFF. The chain employs TRBV11-2 and TRBJ1-1, with a possible D match to TRBD1 (5 bases). The CDR3 loop spans 12 amino acids. Germline CDR1 and CDR2: SGHAT and FQNNGV. Trimming took 4 bases from V and 11 from J, leaving 14 bases between them.

The V and J genes are TRBV2 and TRBJ1-5, with D possibly matching TRBD1 (5 bases). The CDR3 runs 16 residues. Germline V lookup: CDR1 SNHLY, CDR2 FYNNEI. Trimming cost V 1 base and J 3 bases, with 13 bases left between them. The CDR3 reads CASSEVGTLINQPQHF. The CDR3 nucleotides are TGTGCCAGCAGTGAAGTGGGGACGTTGATCAATCAGCCCCAGCATTTT.

CDR3 amino acids: CASSLQGMGYTF. As DNA, the CDR3 is TGTGCCAGCAGTTTACAGGGGATGGGCTACACCTTC. This chain joins TRBV27 and TRBJ1-2, with D tentatively TRBD1 (6 bases). V lost 2 bases, J lost 8 bases, and 9 bases lay in between. In germline, CDR1 is MNHEY, CDR2 SMNVEV (reference sequence). The CDR3 contains 12 residues.

This clone was detected only once. The rearrangement uses TRBV6-4 and TRBJ2-3; 7 positions match TRBD1. Germline V gene lookup returns CDR1 MRHNA and CDR2 SNTAGT. The CDR3 is 14 amino acids. The trim removed 3 bases at V and 3 bases at J, leaving 3 bases unmatched. CDR3 amino acids: CASSEGQETDTQYF. The CDR3 nucleotides read TGTGCCAGCAGTGAAGGACAGGAGACAGATACGCAGTATTTT.

The CDR3 is CASSSGLSYEQYF. The CDR3 DNA follows: TGTGCCAGCAGCTCCGGACTGTCTTACGAGCAGTACTTC. V gene TRBV11-2 combines with J gene TRBJ2-7; tentatively, D is TRBD2 (5 bases). This CDR3 contains 13 residues. Trimming took 4 bases from V and 4 from J, leaving 11 bases between them. The V gene's germline CDR1 is SGHAT and CDR2 FQNNGV.

V and J are TRBV4-2 and TRBJ2-1; TRBD2 matches 11 bases. This CDR3 has 18 amino acids. Germline CDR1 LGHNA, CDR2 YNFKEQ. V lost 4 bases and J lost 0; bases outside the gene matches: 8. CDR3 DNA sequence: TGTGCCAGCAGCCTGGACGCTAGCGGGAGGCGCTCCTACAATGAGCAGTTCTTC. Encoded protein: CASSLDASGRRSYNEQFF.

The chain has TRBV5-1 and TRBJ2-3; the D gene is possibly TRBD2 (6 bases). This CDR3 is built from 14 residues. The germline V gene encodes CDR1 SGHRS and CDR2 YFSETQ. V lost 4 bases to trimming and J lost 1 base, with 10 bases between them. CDR3 in amino acids: CASSTGTGTDTQYF. In DNA form, the CDR3 reads TGCGCCAGCAGCACCGGGACTGGCACAGATACGCAGTATTTT.

The chain combines TRBV27 with TRBJ2-2; no clear D. The CDR3 length is 12 residues. Between the trimmed V and J ends, which lost 2 bases and 7 bases, there was a span of 5 bases. The germline gives CDR1 MNHEY, CDR2 SMNVEV (reference sequence). The CDR3 region has the DNA TGTGCCAGCAGTTTACGATTCGGGGAGCTGTTTTTT. This codes for CASSLRFGELFF.

The chain employs TRBV19 and TRBJ2-2, with TRBD2 identical over 13 bases. This CDR3 spans 14 amino acids. In germline, CDR1 is LNHDA, CDR2 SQIVND (reference sequence). J lost 6 bases, V lost 8 bases, and 3 bases had no gene match. The CDR3 DNA reads TGTGCCAGTTGGACTAGCGGGGGCCCCGGGGAGCTGTTTTTT. It is translated as CASWTSGGPGELFF.

In DNA form, the CDR3 reads TGTGCCAGTAGCCGTATACCCCGTAATGAGCAGTTCTTC. It codes for CASSRIPRNEQFF. The chain links TRBV19 to TRBJ2-1; D is uncertain. The CDR3 is made up of 13 amino acids. Germline CDR1 LNHDA, CDR2 SQIVND (reference sequence). V dropped 6 bases and J dropped 7 bases, with 13 bases sitting between them.

This rearrangement joins TRBV30 to TRBJ1-5; 7 bases are a match to TRBD1. CDR3 length: 14 residues. Germline CDR1 is GTSNPN and CDR2 is SVGIG (reference sequence). Unmatched junction bases numbered 1, after V lost 2 bases and J lost 0 bases. The CDR3 region is CAWSPGGSNQPQHF. CDR3 bases: TGTGCCTGGAGTCCAGGGGGTAGCAATCAGCCCCAGCATTTT.

The chain combines TRBV28 with TRBJ2-6, with D perhaps given as TRBD1 or TRBD2 (5 bases each). This CDR3 contains 15 residues. CDR1 is MDHEN and CDR2 is SYDVKM in the germline V gene. V dropped 2 bases and J dropped 0 bases, with 5 bases sitting between them. This CDR3 reads CASSLGGSGANVLTF. DNA for the CDR3: TGTGCCAGCAGTTTAGGGGGCTCTGGGGCCAACGTCCTGACTTTC.

The V and J genes are TRBV28 and TRBJ1-2; perhaps TRBD1 as D (5 bases). Germline CDR1 MDHEN, CDR2 SYDVKM. This CDR3 spans 13 amino acids. Deletions cut 6 bases from V and 5 bases from J, with 13 bases between. CDR3 sequence: CASRPQGGYGYTF. In DNA, the CDR3 is TGTGCCAGCAGACCCCAGGGTGGGTATGGCTACACCTTC.

This chain joins TRBV5-1 and TRBJ2-1, with 9 bases identical to TRBD2. The CDR3 length is 14 residues. V dropped 4 bases and J dropped 8; count of bases not matched to a gene: 7. The V gene's germline CDR1 is SGHRS and CDR2 YFSETQ. The CDR3 loop is CASSGSSGKYEQFF. The CDR3 DNA reads TGCGCCAGCAGCGGGTCTAGCGGGAAATATGAGCAGTTCTTC.

In this sample, this clone turned up a few times. This chain uses TRBV29-1 with TRBJ1-2, with D perhaps matching TRBD1 (5 bases). Germline CDR1 reads SQVTM; CDR2 reads ANQGSEA. There are 14 residues in the CDR3. With 7 bases removed from V and 7 bases from J, the gap between germline ends came to 22 bases. CDR3 residues: CSADNPWQGAGYTF. CDR3 bases: TGCAGCGCCGACAATCCCTGGCAGGGAGCTGGCTACACCTTC.

V gene TRBV7-8 combines with J gene TRBJ2-2, with 8 bases matching TRBD2. CDR1 and CDR2 (germline): SGHVS, FQNEAQ. The CDR3 has 19 amino acids. The trim removed 2 bases at V and 4 bases at J, leaving 15 bases unmatched. The CDR3, as DNA: TGTGCCAGCAGCTTATTACCAGCCGGCGCGGGGGGCCCCACCGGGGAGCTGTTTTTT. Translation gives CASSLLPAGAGGPTGELFF.